This is a list of T cell receptor beta chains from one sample in a study of shared clonotypes between healthy human individuals. Only in-frame clones appear in the TCRdb table, and some are missing; sequencing was by immunoSEQ multiplex PCR. This sample yields around 700,000 clones, of which approximately 79% are seen a single time; over 1.5% belongs to the top ten. Sequences were obtained from memory CD4+ T cells sorted from blood. Source of these receptors: a woman aged 25 to 45 in good health. Each CDR3 is given with its conserved first and last residue. Fields, in order: V gene, clone size, D gene, J gene, CDR3 DNA, CDR3 protein. The D gene is left open where the match is weak. For some rows the clone size is stated as once, few or many, or as a class when expanded; others skip it.

TRBV28,-,-,TRBJ2-2,TGTGCCAGCATCAAAGCTGGGGGTTACGGGGAGCTGTTTTTT,CASIKAGGYGELFF
TRBV7-3,many,-,TRBJ2-1,TGTGCCAGCAGCTTAACTCAGGGAAACAATGAGCAGTTCTTC,CASSLTQGNNEQFF
TRBV11-2,-,-,TRBJ1-4,TGTGCCAGCAGCCTCTATGGAAAAAAACTGTTTTTT,CASSLYGKKLFF
TRBV19,-,TRBD1,TRBJ1-2,TGTGCCAGTAGTATCGGGACAGGGATCACCCCGTATGGCTACACCTTC,CASSIGTGITPYGYTF
TRBV5-1,-,TRBD1,TRBJ2-3,TGCGCCAGCAGCTTGGGACAGGGGAACACGCAGTATTTT,CASSLGQGNTQYF
TRBV27,-,-,TRBJ2-5,TGTGCCAGCAGTTCGGTCCAAGAGACCCAGTACTTC,CASSSVQETQYF
TRBV7-9,-,-,TRBJ2-5,TGTGCCAGCAGCCCGGACTACCAGGGAGAGACCCAGTACTTC,CASSPDYQGETQYF
TRBV7-9,-,TRBD2,TRBJ2-7,TGTGCCAGCAACATAGCGGGAGGCTCCGAGCAGTACTTC,CASNIAGGSEQYF
TRBV2,-,-,TRBJ1-4,TGTGCCAGCAGGAGGGGTGGGGATAATGAAAAACTGTTTTTT,CASRRGGDNEKLFF
TRBV10-2,-,-,TRBJ1-2,TGCGCCAGCAGTGAGTCGGGCCAGTATAGCGGCTACACCTTC,CASSESGQYSGYTF
TRBV19,-,TRBD2,TRBJ2-2,TGTGCCAGTAGGCTAGCGGGAGGGAACACCGGGGAGCTGTTTTTT,CASRLAGGNTGELFF
TRBV5-1,-,-,TRBJ1-3,TGCGCCAGCAGCTTGGTAGGGGGAGCGGGAAACACCATATATTTT,CASSLVGGAGNTIYF
TRBV30,many,-,TRBJ2-5,TGTGCCTGGAGTGGGTATCTACAAGAGACCCAGTACTTC,CAWSGYLQETQYF
TRBV11-2,-,-,TRBJ2-3,TGTGCCAGCAGCTCCCCGAGCACAGATACGCAGTATTTT,CASSSPSTDTQYF
TRBV5-6,once,TRBD1,TRBJ2-6,TGTGCCAGCAGCCCCGACAGGGCTGGGGCCAACGTCCTGACTTTC,CASSPDRAGANVLTF
TRBV18,-,-,TRBJ1-1,TGTGCCAGCTCACAAATCGGGGCGGACACTGAAGCTTTCTTT,CASSQIGADTEAFF
TRBV7-9,-,-,TRBJ1-4,TGTGCCAGCAGCTTAGTGCTCGGAAATAATGAAAAACTGTTTTTT,CASSLVLGNNEKLFF
TRBV6-6,-,TRBD1,TRBJ1-5,TGTGCCAGCAGCGACAGGGGGCGGTTCAATCAGCCCCAGCATTTT,CASSDRGRFNQPQHF
TRBV7-9,many,-,TRBJ2-1,TGTGCCAGCAGCTCCCGGGAGAGCTCCTACAATGAGCAGTTCTTC,CASSSRESSYNEQFF
TRBV15,once,TRBD1,TRBJ1-2,TGTGCCACCAGCAGCCTCAGACAGGGGGGCTACACCTTC,CATSSLRQGGYTF
TRBV11-3,once,-,TRBJ2-1,TGTGCCAGCAGCCCCCAGGGGGGACTATACAATGAGCAGTTCTTC,CASSPQGGLYNEQFF
TRBV5-1,-,TRBD1,TRBJ2-5,TGCGCCAGCAGTACCGGACAGGGAGAGACCCAGTACTTC,CASSTGQGETQYF
TRBV6-6,-,TRBD1,TRBJ1-1,TGTGCCAGCAGTTACGGCCAGGGGGAAGACACTGAAGCTTTCTTT,CASSYGQGEDTEAFF
TRBV2,-,TRBD2,TRBJ2-2,TGTGCCAGCACCGGGGCCGTAGCGGGGTCCCACACCGGGGAGCTGTTTTTT,CASTGAVAGSHTGELFF
TRBV25-1,-,-,TRBJ2-1,TGTGCCAGCAGTGAATCCGGGGGCTCCTACAATGAGCAGTTCTTC,CASSESGGSYNEQFF
TRBV6-5,few,-,TRBJ1-1,TGTGCCAGCAGTTTTGTCCTCTTCGGCACTGAAGCTTTCTTT,CASSFVLFGTEAFF
TRBV2,-,TRBD2,TRBJ2-7,TGTGCCAACTCAAGGGACTACCCCTACGAGCAGTACTTC,CANSRDYPYEQYF
TRBV28,few,TRBD2,TRBJ2-5,TGTGCCAGCAGTTTGATTGGGACTAGCGGGAGAGAGACCCAGTACTTC,CASSLIGTSGRETQYF
TRBV5-1,few,-,TRBJ1-3,TGCGCCAGCAGCTCTGGAACAGAAGGAAACACCATATATTTT,CASSSGTEGNTIYF
TRBV5-4,few,TRBD1,TRBJ1-2,TGTGCCAGCAGCGGGACAGGGACCTATGGCTACACCTTC,CASSGTGTYGYTF
TRBV4-1,-,-,TRBJ1-5,TGCGCCAGCAGCCTGAGGACAGACGCGAACAATCAGCCCCAGCATTTT,CASSLRTDANNQPQHF
TRBV5-1,-,TRBD1,TRBJ1-2,TGCGCCCTAGAGACAGGGGAGTACTATGGCTACACCTTC,CALETGEYYGYTF
TRBV19,-,TRBD1,TRBJ1-3,TGTGCCAGCGCAACCGGAAAAGGCAGGGGGCTGGCTGGAAACACCATATATTTT,CASATGKGRGLAGNTIYF
TRBV29-1,-,TRBD2,TRBJ2-7,TGCAGCGCCGCTGGTAGCGGGGCCTACGAGCAGTACTTC,CSAAGSGAYEQYF
TRBV28,once,-,TRBJ2-7,TGTGCCAGCAGCCAACCGGGTTCACTTCGCGAGCAGTACTTC,CASSQPGSLREQYF
TRBV27,many,TRBD2,TRBJ2-1,TGTGCCAGCAGAAGGGGTGCGGGAGTTTACAATGAGCAGTTCTTC,CASRRGAGVYNEQFF
TRBV5-4,-,-,TRBJ2-3,TGTGCCAGCAGCTTCACTAGTCAAACAGATACGCAGTATTTT,CASSFTSQTDTQYF
TRBV28,once,-,TRBJ2-7,TGTGCCAGCAGTTCCTCTCCCGGGACCGCGTTCTCCTACGAGCAGTACTTC,CASSSSPGTAFSYEQYF
TRBV7-8,once,-,TRBJ1-4,TGTGCCAGCAGCCTCCGTAAAGGAAATGAAAAACTGTTTTTT,CASSLRKGNEKLFF
TRBV5-4,-,TRBD1,TRBJ1-2,TGTGCCAGCAGTGGGGGACAGGTCGCCTATGGCTACACCTTC,CASSGGQVAYGYTF
TRBV7-2,-,TRBD2,TRBJ2-7,TGTGCCAGCAGCTTAGGATCGACTAGCGGGAGTCAAGAGCAGTACTTC,CASSLGSTSGSQEQYF
TRBV7-8,-,-,TRBJ1-2,TGTGCCAGCTTACTCCCCGGGGAGGGCTACACCTTC,CASLLPGEGYTF
TRBV28,-,-,TRBJ2-7,TGTGCCAGCAGTCTAACCCGTTACGAGCAGTACTTC,CASSLTRYEQYF
TRBV20-1,-,-,TRBJ2-2,TGCAGTGCTAGCCGGGCCGGGGAGCTGTTTTTT,CSASRAGELFF
TRBV7-9,-,TRBD1,TRBJ2-1,TGTGCCAGCAGCAACCGACCACAGGGGGCCGATGAGCAGTTCTTC,CASSNRPQGADEQFF
TRBV6-1,-,TRBD2,TRBJ2-7,TGTGCCAGCAGTGACTCTAGCGGGAGTGGAGAGCAGTACTTC,CASSDSSGSGEQYF
TRBV6-6,-,TRBD1,TRBJ2-5,TGTGCCAGCAAGGGACAGCAAGAGACCCAGTACTTC,CASKGQQETQYF
TRBV28,many,TRBD2,TRBJ2-3,TGTGCCAGCAGTTTACCGGGAGGACCCAGAGATACGCAGTATTTT,CASSLPGGPRDTQYF
TRBV28,-,-,TRBJ2-3,TGTGCCAGCAGTTTCCCAGCGGGCCGAAGCACAGATACGCAGTATTTT,CASSFPAGRSTDTQYF
TRBV5-4,-,TRBD1,TRBJ1-2,TGTGCCAGCAGCTCGACGGGACAGGGGGCTTATGGCTACACCTTC,CASSSTGQGAYGYTF
TRBV28,-,-,TRBJ2-3,TGTGCCAGCAGTTTAATAAAGGGAGGGGGTAGTATTGGAGATACGCAGTATTTT,CASSLIKGGGSIGDTQYF
TRBV25-1,few,-,TRBJ2-6,TGTGCCAGCAGCGACCCTGGGGCCAACGTCCTGACTTTC,CASSDPGANVLTF
TRBV28,-,TRBD2,TRBJ2-1,TGTGCCAGCATGCCGGGACTAGGGTGGAGTGAGCAGTTCTTC,CASMPGLGWSEQFF
TRBV7-8,-,-,TRBJ2-1,TGTGCCAGCAGCACGAAACGGGTGTATGAGCAGTTCTTC,CASSTKRVYEQFF
TRBV6-1,-,-,TRBJ1-1,TGTGCCAGCGCTTATAGTGGAGCTTTCTTT,CASAYSGAFF
TRBV29-1,-,-,TRBJ1-1,TGCAGCGTTGATTCTGGGCATCTGAACACTGAAGCTTTCTTT,CSVDSGHLNTEAFF
TRBV30,-,-,TRBJ2-7,TGTGCCTGGAGGCCAGGACACCGTTACGAGCAGTACTTC,CAWRPGHRYEQYF
TRBV7-3,-,TRBD2,TRBJ2-3,TGTGCCAGCAGCTTAACCCCCCTAGCGGAGAGTGCTAGCACAGATACGCAGTATTTT,CASSLTPLAESASTDTQYF
TRBV5-1,-,-,TRBJ2-3,TGCGCCAGCAGCTTGAGCGGATCTAGCACAGATACGCAGTATTTT,CASSLSGSSTDTQYF